The present T cell receptor (beta chain) was sequenced within a study of blood T cell repertoires in COVID-19. Study details: Samples taken during acute and convalescent COVID-19 were collected in the United States, Italy and Spain. In each case, the material was cDNA or gDNA derived from T cells, B-cell-depleted T cells, or PBMCs.

Sequencing used immunoSEQ multiplex PCR; TCRdb keeps in-frame clones, though not all of them. This table has 72,000 or so clones, roughly 81% appearing once. The germline CDR1 and CDR2 sequences are MGHDK and SYGVNS. V lost 4 bases and J lost 10, with 14 bases in between. The CDR3 has 13 amino acids. This chain connects TRBV25-1 to TRBJ2-1; no reliable D call. This clonotype was sampled from a human donor in a cohort sampled during active COVID-19. Sequencing was performed on peripheral blood. The CDR3 region has the DNA TGTGCCAGCAGTGGCCCCACATCGAGGGAGCAGTTCTTC. Its translation: CASSGPTSREQFF.